The sequence of this T cell receptor (beta chain) was determined in a study of blood T cell repertoires in COVID-19. Study-level information: Collection of acute and convalescent COVID-19 samples took place in the United States, Italy and Spain.

Authors' data handling: The authors estimated nucleated cell counts from reference gene primer amplification. This table comes from immunoSEQ multiplex PCR, and its TCRdb copy is limited to in-frame clones, with some not included. The DNA was the basis for D and trimming; V, J and clone size are from that table. The sample contains some 140,000 clones, about 90% of which appear only once. There are 16 residues in the CDR3. Germline CDR1 LGHNA, CDR2 YSLEER. The V and J ends lost 4 bases and 5 bases respectively, with 20 bases between them. This clone was observed once. The clonotype originates from a woman aged 45-65 years who had recovered from COVID-19. Sequencing was done on a sample of peripheral blood. The chain recombines TRBV4-3 with TRBJ2-5, with a tentative D call TRBD2 (6 bases). CDR3 bases: TGCGCCAGCAGCCTACAAGCTTCTGGCGGGACGGAGACCCAGTACTTC. Protein sequence: CASSLQASGGTETQYF.